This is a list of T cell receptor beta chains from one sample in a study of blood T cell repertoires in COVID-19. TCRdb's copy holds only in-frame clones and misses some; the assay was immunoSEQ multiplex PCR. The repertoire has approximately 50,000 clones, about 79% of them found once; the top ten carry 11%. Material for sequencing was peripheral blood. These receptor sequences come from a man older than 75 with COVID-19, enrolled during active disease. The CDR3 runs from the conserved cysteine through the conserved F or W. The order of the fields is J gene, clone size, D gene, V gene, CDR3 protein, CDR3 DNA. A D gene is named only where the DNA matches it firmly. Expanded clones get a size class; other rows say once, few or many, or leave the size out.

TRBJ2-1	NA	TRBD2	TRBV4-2	CASSQNSGGFPYNEQFF	TGTGCCAGCAGCCAGAATAGCGGGGGGTTCCCCTACAATGAGCAGTTCTTC
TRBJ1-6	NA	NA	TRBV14	CASSQGLPAAPLHF	TGTGCCAGCAGCCAAGGACTGCCGGCCGCACCCCTCCACTTT
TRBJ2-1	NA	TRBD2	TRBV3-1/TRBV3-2	CASSDPSGRGYNEQFF	TGTGCCAGCAGCGACCCTAGCGGGAGGGGCTACAATGAGCAGTTCTTC
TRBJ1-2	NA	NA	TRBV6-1	CASSEAARWGPNYGYTF	TGTGCCAGCAGTGAAGCGGCGAGGTGGGGGCCCAACTATGGCTACACCTTC
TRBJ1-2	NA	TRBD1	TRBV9	CASTRSGTAGYTF	TGTGCCAGCACCCGCTCCGGGACAGCTGGCTACACCTTC
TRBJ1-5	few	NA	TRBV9	CASSVAGNQPQHF	TGTGCCAGCAGCGTAGCAGGGAATCAGCCCCAGCATTTT
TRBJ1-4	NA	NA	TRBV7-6	CASSLGNGQNEKLFF	TGTGCCAGCAGCTTAGGTAACGGACAGAATGAAAAACTGTTTTTT
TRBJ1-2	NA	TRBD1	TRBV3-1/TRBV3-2	CASSPGQGDYGYTF	TGTGCCAGCAGCCCGGGACAGGGCGACTATGGCTACACCTTC
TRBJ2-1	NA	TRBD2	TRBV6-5	CASTLSGNYNEQFF	TGTGCCAGCACCTTAAGCGGGAACTACAATGAGCAGTTCTTC
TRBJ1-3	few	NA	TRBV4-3	CASSALGPSGNTIYF	TGCGCCAGCAGCGCCCTGGGGCCCTCTGGAAACACCATATATTTT
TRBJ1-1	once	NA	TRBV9	CASSPTRLEAFF	TGTGCCAGCAGCCCAACCAGACTTGAGGCTTTCTTT
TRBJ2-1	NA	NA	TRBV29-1	CSVDPGSREQFF	TGCAGCGTTGACCCAGGTTCAAGAGAGCAGTTCTTC
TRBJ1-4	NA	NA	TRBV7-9	CASSPGEGKLFF	TGTGCCAGCAGCCCAGGGGAGGGAAAACTGTTTTTT
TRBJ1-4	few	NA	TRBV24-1	CATSESGGLGEKLFF	TGTGCCACCAGTGAATCCGGCGGGCTCGGAGAAAAACTGTTTTTT
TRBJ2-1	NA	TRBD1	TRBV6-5	CASSYRAGGVYNEQFF	TGTGCCAGCAGTTATCGAGCAGGGGGCGTTTACAATGAGCAGTTCTTC